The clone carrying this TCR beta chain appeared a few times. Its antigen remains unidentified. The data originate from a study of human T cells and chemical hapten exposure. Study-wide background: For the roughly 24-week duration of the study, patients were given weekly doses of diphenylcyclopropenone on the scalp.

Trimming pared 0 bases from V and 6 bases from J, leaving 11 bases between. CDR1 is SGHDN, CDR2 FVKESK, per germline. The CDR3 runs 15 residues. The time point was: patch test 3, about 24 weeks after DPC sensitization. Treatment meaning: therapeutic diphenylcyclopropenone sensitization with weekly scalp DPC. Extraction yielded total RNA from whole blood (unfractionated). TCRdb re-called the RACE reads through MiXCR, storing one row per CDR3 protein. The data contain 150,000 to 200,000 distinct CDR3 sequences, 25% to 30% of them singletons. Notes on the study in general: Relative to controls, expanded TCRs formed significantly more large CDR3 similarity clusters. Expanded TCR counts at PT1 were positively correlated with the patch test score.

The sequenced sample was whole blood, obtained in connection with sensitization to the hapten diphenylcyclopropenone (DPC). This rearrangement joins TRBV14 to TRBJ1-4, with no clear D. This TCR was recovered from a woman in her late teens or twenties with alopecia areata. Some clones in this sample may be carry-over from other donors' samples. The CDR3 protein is CASSQDLRTHEKLFF. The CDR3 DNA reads TGTGCCAGCAGCCAAGATCTACGGACTCATGAAAAACTGTTTTTT.